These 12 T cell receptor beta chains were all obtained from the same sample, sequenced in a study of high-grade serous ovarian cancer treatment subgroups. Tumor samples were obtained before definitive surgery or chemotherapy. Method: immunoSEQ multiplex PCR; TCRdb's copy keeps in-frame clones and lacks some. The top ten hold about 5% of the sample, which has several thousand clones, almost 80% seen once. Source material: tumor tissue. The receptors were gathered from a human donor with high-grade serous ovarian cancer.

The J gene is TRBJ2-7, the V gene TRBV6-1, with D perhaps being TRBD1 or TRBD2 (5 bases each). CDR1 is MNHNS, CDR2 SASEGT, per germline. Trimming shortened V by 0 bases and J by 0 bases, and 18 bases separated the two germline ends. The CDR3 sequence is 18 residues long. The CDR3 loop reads CASSEAGLGVLLSYEQYF. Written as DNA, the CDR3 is TGTGCCAGCAGTGAAGCCGGACTGGGGGTCCTTCTCTCCTACGAGCAGTACTTC.

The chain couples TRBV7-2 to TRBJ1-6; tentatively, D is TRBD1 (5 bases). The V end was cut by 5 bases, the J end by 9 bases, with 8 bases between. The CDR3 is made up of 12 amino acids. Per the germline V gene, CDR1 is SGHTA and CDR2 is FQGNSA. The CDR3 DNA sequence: TGTGCCAGCAGCCCCGACAGTTCACCCCTCCACTTT. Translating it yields CASSPDSSPLHF.

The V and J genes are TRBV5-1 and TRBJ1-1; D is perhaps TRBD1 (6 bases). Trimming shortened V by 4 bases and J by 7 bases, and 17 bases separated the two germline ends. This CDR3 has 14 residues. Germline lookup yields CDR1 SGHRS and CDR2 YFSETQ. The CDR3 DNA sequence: TGCGCCAGCAGCCCTGGACAGCTCGAGGGTGAAGCTTTCTTT. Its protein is CASSPGQLEGEAFF.

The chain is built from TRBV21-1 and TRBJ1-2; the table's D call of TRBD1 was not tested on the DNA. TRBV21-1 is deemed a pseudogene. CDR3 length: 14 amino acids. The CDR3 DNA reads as TGTGCCAGCAGCAAAGCAGGAAGGGGCTATGGCTACACCTTC. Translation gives CASSKAGRGYGYTF.

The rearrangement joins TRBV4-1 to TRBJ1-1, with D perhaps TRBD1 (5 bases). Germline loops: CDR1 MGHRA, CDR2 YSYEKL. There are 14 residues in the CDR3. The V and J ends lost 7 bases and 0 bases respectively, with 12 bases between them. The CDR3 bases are TGCGCCAGCACAACCCGACAGTTGAACACTGAAGCTTTCTTT. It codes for CASTTRQLNTEAFF.

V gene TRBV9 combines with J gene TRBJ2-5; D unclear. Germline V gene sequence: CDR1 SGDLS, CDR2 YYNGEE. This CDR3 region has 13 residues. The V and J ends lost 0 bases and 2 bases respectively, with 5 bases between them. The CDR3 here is CASSVAIQETQYF. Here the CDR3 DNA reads TGTGCCAGCAGCGTAGCAATACAAGAGACCCAGTACTTC. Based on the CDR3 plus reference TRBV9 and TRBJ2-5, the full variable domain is DSGVTQTPKHLITATGQRVTLRCSPRSGDLSVYWYQQSLDQGLQFLIQYYNGEERAKGNILERFSAQQFPDLHSELNLSSLELGDSALYFCASSVAIQETQYFGPGTRLLVL.

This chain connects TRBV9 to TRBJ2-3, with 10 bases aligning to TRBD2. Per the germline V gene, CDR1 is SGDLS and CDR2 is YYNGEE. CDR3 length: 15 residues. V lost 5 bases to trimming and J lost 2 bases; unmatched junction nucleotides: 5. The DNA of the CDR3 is TGTGCCAGCAGTGCGACTAGCGGGTACACAGATACGCAGTATTTT. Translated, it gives CASSATSGYTDTQYF.

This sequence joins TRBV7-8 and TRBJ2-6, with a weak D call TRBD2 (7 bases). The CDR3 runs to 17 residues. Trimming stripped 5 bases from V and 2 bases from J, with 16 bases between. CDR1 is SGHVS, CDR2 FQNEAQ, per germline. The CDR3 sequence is CASSLGGGGTGANVLTF. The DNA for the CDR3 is TGTGCCAGCAGCCTAGGCGGGGGCGGTACTGGGGCCAACGTCCTGACTTTC.

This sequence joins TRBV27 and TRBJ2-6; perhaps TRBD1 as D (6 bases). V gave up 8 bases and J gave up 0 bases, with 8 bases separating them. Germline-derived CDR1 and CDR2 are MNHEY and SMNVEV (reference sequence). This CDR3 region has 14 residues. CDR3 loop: CASRGGSGANVLTF. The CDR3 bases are TGTGCCAGCCGAGGGGGCTCTGGGGCCAACGTCCTGACTTTC.

As DNA, the CDR3 is TGTGCCAGCAGCTTGACACAGACTAACACTGAAGCTTTCTTT. This sequence encodes CASSLTQTNTEAFF. V is TRBV5-4 and J is TRBJ1-1, with D unclear. Trimming left V 1 base short and J 2 bases short, with 9 bases between. Germline lookup yields CDR1 SGHNT and CDR2 YYREEE (reference sequence). The CDR3 consists of 14 residues.

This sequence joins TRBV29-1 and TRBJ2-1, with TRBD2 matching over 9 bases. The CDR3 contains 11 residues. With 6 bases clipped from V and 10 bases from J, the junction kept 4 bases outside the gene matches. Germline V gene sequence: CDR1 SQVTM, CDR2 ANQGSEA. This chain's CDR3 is CSVGLAGEQFF. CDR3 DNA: TGCAGCGTGGGACTAGCCGGGGAGCAGTTCTTC.

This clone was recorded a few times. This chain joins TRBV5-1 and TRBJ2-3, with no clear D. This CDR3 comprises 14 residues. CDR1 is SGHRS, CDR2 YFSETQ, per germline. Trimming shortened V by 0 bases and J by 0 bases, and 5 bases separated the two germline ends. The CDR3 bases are TGCGCCAGCAGCTTGGGCGGAAGCACAGATACGCAGTATTTT. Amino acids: CASSLGGSTDTQYF.